This entry lists 26 T cell receptor beta chains sequenced from one sample in a study of cytomegalovirus exposure and HLA in healthy donors. 13 Jbeta primers and 60 Vbeta primers were used for the PCR. Assay: immunoSEQ multiplex PCR; the TCRdb copy retains only in-frame clones and omits some. The sample holds under 110,000 clones, around three quarters seen once. Material for sequencing was PBMCs. The receptors stem from a man between 35 and 55 years old in good health and CMV-seronegative.

The V gene is TRBV6-6, the J gene TRBJ2-1, with unresolved D. CDR1 is MNHNY and CDR2 is SVGAGI in the germline V gene (reference sequence). Trimming took off 2 bases at V and 0 bases at J, with 11 bases between the two ends. The CDR3 runs 16 residues. CDR3 nucleotides: TGTGCCAGCAGTTACGGGCAGGCGAGCTCCTACAATGAGCAGTTCTTC. The encoded protein is CASSYGQASSYNEQFF.

The gene calls are TRBV28 and TRBJ1-2, with 8 bases matching TRBD1. Germline loops: CDR1 MDHEN, CDR2 SYDVKM. This CDR3 is built from 16 residues. V dropped 4 bases and J dropped 3; count of bases not matched to a gene: 10. The CDR3 spells CASSSQIGQGHYGYTF. The CDR3, as DNA: TGTGCCAGCAGTTCCCAAATCGGACAGGGACACTATGGCTACACCTTC.

J is TRBJ1-2 and V is TRBV2; D unclear. The CDR3 is 13 amino acids. The ends were cut back, 8 bases at V and 0 bases at J, with 10 bases in the middle. Germline-derived CDR1 and CDR2 are SNHLY and FYNNEI. The CDR3 spells CASDREANYGYTF. The CDR3 region has the DNA TGTGCCAGCGATAGGGAGGCTAACTATGGCTACACCTTC.

The V and J genes are TRBV7-9 and TRBJ1-3, with 10 bases that match TRBD1. Trimming removed 5 bases from V and 7 bases from J; junction bases left unmatched: 11. Germline V gene data show CDR1 as SEHNR and CDR2 as FQNEAQ (reference sequence). CDR3 length equals 16 residues. The CDR3: CASSARWGQGSNTIYF. DNA for the CDR3: TGTGCCAGCAGCGCACGATGGGGACAGGGGAGTAACACCATATATTTT.

This chain links TRBV6-5 with TRBJ2-1; 10 positions match TRBD1. The CDR3 length is 15 residues. The V and J ends lost 11 bases and 4 bases, in that order; junction bases with no gene match: 11. Germline CDR1 MNHEY, CDR2 SVGAGI. The CDR3: CASSGWGQGYNEQFF. CDR3 coding DNA: TGTGCCTCTTCCGGGTGGGGACAGGGGTACAATGAGCAGTTCTTC.

The V call is TRBV4-2, the J call TRBJ2-7; 7 bases are a match to TRBD1. The ends lost 3 bases at V and 2 bases at J; junction bases unmatched: 7. The CDR3 has 15 residues. The V gene's germline CDR1 is LGHNA and CDR2 YNFKEQ. The CDR3: CASSQEMTGPYEQYF. The DNA for the CDR3 is TGTGCCAGCAGCCAGGAAATGACAGGGCCCTACGAGCAGTACTTC.

This clone was observed a few times. The chain is built from TRBV7-9 and TRBJ2-2; 7 bases match TRBD1. The CDR3 is 16 amino acids. Germline trimming cut 2 bases from V and 2 bases from J; bases unmatched to any gene: 5. Per germline, CDR1 SEHNR and CDR2 FQNEAQ (reference sequence). CDR3 protein: CASSLWGTVNTGELFF. The CDR3 bases are TGTGCCAGCAGCTTATGGGGGACAGTAAACACCGGGGAGCTGTTTTTT.

The V and J genes are TRBV7-3 and TRBJ2-5; 7 bases agree with TRBD2. The CDR3 length is 15 residues. Germline CDR1 and CDR2: SGHTA and FQGTGA. J was trimmed by 10 bases and V by 2 bases; bases with no gene match: 13. The DNA of the CDR3 is TGTGCCAGCAGCTTATCCGGGACGAGGGCGGGGGACCAGTACTTC. Translation: CASSLSGTRAGDQYF.

The chain combines TRBV7-9 with TRBJ1-1; 7 positions agree with TRBD1. Germline V gives CDR1 SEHNR, CDR2 FQNEAQ (reference sequence). V trimming: 3 bases; J trimming: 4 bases; junction bases outside the gene matches: 5. CDR3 length: 14 residues. This CDR3 reads CASSFPGQTTEAFF. CDR3 nucleotides: TGTGCCAGCAGCTTCCCGGGACAGACCACTGAAGCTTTCTTT.

The rearrangement joins TRBV5-1 to TRBJ2-5; D perhaps matches TRBD2 (5 bases). This CDR3 contains 15 residues. Between the trimmed V and J ends, which lost 0 bases and 0 bases, there was a span of 9 bases. CDR1 is SGHRS and CDR2 is YFSETQ in the germline V gene. The CDR3 DNA sequence: TGCGCCAGCAGCTTGGGACTACAGTACCAAGAGACCCAGTACTTC. This gives the protein CASSLGLQYQETQYF.

The chain couples TRBV7-2 to TRBJ1-3; D gene unclear. This CDR3 contains 15 residues. V was pared by 1 base and J by 4 bases, with 11 bases between. CDR1 and CDR2 from the germline V gene are SGHTA and FQGNSA. The CDR3 sequence is CASSLDLAAGNTIYF. CDR3 bases: TGTGCCAGCAGCTTAGACCTTGCCGCGGGAAACACCATATATTTT.

The J gene is TRBJ2-7, the V gene TRBV7-9, with a possible D match to TRBD2 (6 bases). The germline gives CDR1 SEHNR, CDR2 FQNEAQ (reference sequence). The CDR3 extends over 13 amino acids. The CDR3 DNA reads as TGTTCCAGCAGCTTACTGACAGCGGGCGAGCAGTACGTC. As protein: CSSSLLTAGEQYV.

This sequence joins TRBV5-1 and TRBJ1-3; TRBD1 is a possible D gene (6 bases). The germline V and J ends were trimmed by 4 bases and 3 bases, with 11 bases remaining between them. The CDR3 runs 14 residues. Germline values: CDR1 SGHRS, CDR2 YFSETQ. CDR3 protein: CASSPRTDGNTIYF. CDR3 nucleotide sequence: TGCGCCAGCAGCCCACGGACAGATGGAAACACCATATATTTT.

This clone turned up a few times. The V call is TRBV18, the J call TRBJ2-5, with D uncertain. This CDR3 spans 14 amino acids. Trimming left V 0 bases short and J 2 bases short, with 7 bases between. Germline loops: CDR1 KGHSH, CDR2 LQKENI. The chain's CDR3 is CASSPPDIQETQYF. The CDR3 DNA follows: TGTGCCAGCTCACCACCAGACATTCAAGAGACCCAGTACTTC. The full variable domain, in which reference TRBV18 and TRBJ2-5 provide the parts outside the CDR3, is NAGVMQNPRHLVRRRGQEARLRCSPMKGHSHVYWYRQLPEEGLKFMVYLQKENIIDESGMPKERFSAEFPKEGPSILRIQQVVRGDSAAYFCASSPPDIQETQYFGPGTRLLVL.

In its sample, this clone was seen once. This chain connects TRBV7-9 to TRBJ2-7; 7 nucleotides match TRBD1. There are 13 residues in the CDR3. With V trimmed by 5 bases and J by 5 bases, 6 bases remained unmatched. Germline lookup yields CDR1 SEHNR and CDR2 FQNEAQ (reference sequence). CDR3 in amino acids: CASSIQGIDEQYF. For the CDR3, the DNA is TGTGCCAGCAGCATACAGGGGATAGACGAGCAGTACTTC.

V gene TRBV18 combines with J gene TRBJ2-5; TRBD1 matches at 8 bases. The CDR3 runs 16 residues. Looked up from germline, CDR1 is KGHSH and CDR2 is LQKENI. J was trimmed by 4 bases and V by 0 bases; bases with no gene match: 7. Here the CDR3 DNA reads TGTGCCAGCTCACCACCAACAGGGGGAGTGGGAGAGACCCAGTACTTC. It codes for CASSPPTGGVGETQYF. The full variable domain, rest sourced from reference TRBV18 and TRBJ2-5, is NAGVMQNPRHLVRRRGQEARLRCSPMKGHSHVYWYRQLPEEGLKFMVYLQKENIIDESGMPKERFSAEFPKEGPSILRIQQVVRGDSAAYFCASSPPTGGVGETQYFGPGTRLLVL.

The chain links TRBV30 to TRBJ1-2; D uncertain. Trimming removed 2 bases at V and 7 bases at J, with 11 bases between. This CDR3 is built from 12 residues. Germline lookup yields CDR1 GTSNPN and CDR2 SVGIG (reference sequence). The CDR3 nucleotides read TGTGCCTGGAGTATACAGTCCACTGGCTACACCTTC. It specifies CAWSIQSTGYTF.

This chain joins TRBV9 and TRBJ2-3; TRBD2 matches 8 bases. The CDR3 loop spans 15 amino acids. CDR1 is SGDLS and CDR2 is YYNGEE in the germline V gene. Trimming took 5 bases from V and 6 from J; bases not matched to a gene: 11. Written as DNA, the CDR3 is TGTGCCAGCAGTCCTATGCCGGGAGGGTTTGATACGCAGTATTTT. This encodes CASSPMPGGFDTQYF.

The V and J genes are TRBV6-6 and TRBJ1-6; 11 bases line up with TRBD1. CDR1 and CDR2 (germline): MNHNY, SVGAGI (reference sequence). Trimming removed 6 bases from V and 7 bases from J; junction bases left unmatched: 5. This CDR3 contains 15 residues. The CDR3 here is CASSPGQGANSPLHF. CDR3 in DNA: TGTGCCAGCAGCCCAGGACAGGGGGCGAATTCACCCCTCCACTTT.

The sample holds one count of this clone. The genes are TRBV19 and TRBJ1-2; the D gene is possibly TRBD1 (6 bases). CDR1 and CDR2 from the germline V gene are LNHDA and SQIVND (reference sequence). The germline V and J ends were trimmed by 7 bases and 8 bases, with 14 bases remaining between them. The CDR3 sequence is 12 residues long. In DNA, the CDR3 is TGTGCCAGTACCCTGACAGGTGCAGGCTACACCTTC. Protein product: CASTLTGAGYTF.

V and J are TRBV28 and TRBJ2-7, with TRBD1 matching 7 bases. After removal of 5 bases from V and 2 bases from J, the junction contained 9 bases not matched to a gene. The CDR3 sequence is 15 residues long. CDR1 MDHEN and CDR2 SYDVKM come from the germline V gene. As DNA, the CDR3 is TGTGCCAGCAGTCGATGGACAGGCAGTACCTACGAGCAGTACGTC. It translates to CASSRWTGSTYEQYV.

In its sample, this clone was seen once. The rearrangement joins TRBV5-5 to TRBJ2-7; possible D gene TRBD1, 6 bases. There are 17 residues in the CDR3. CDR1 and CDR2 from the germline V gene are SGHKS and YYEKEE (reference sequence). V shed 3 bases and J shed 1 base, with 20 bases lying between them. CDR3 nucleotides: TGTGCCAGCAGCTCCCGGCGGACAGTAGCCTATTCCTACGAGCAGTACTTC. Encoded protein: CASSSRRTVAYSYEQYF.

This chain links TRBV5-4 with TRBJ1-4; 7 bases line up with TRBD1. The CDR3 is made up of 15 amino acids. V shed 4 bases, J shed 3 bases, and the junction held 6 bases outside the gene matches. Germline CDR1 reads SGHNT; CDR2 reads YYREEE (reference sequence). The CDR3 DNA is TGTGCCAGCAGCCTCCGACAGGGCCCTAATGAAAAACTGTTTTTT. Protein sequence: CASSLRQGPNEKLFF.

The genes are TRBV12-1 and TRBJ1-2. TRBV12-1 is assigned pseudogene status. The CDR3 consists of 15 residues. The CDR3 DNA reads as TGTGCCAGCAGCTTTGCCAGAGGTCCTAACTATGGCCACACCTTC. Amino acids: CASSFARGPNYGHTF.

This clone was seen a few times. V gene TRBV14 combines with J gene TRBJ2-3; 8 bases agree with TRBD2. CDR1 and CDR2 (germline): SGHDN, FVKESK. The length of the CDR3 is 15 residues. Trimming removed 4 bases from V and 1 base from J; junction bases left unmatched: 4. The CDR3 spells CASSLLAGRTDTQYF. The CDR3 DNA is TGTGCCAGCAGCCTTTTAGCGGGGCGCACAGATACGCAGTATTTT.

The gene calls are TRBV28 and TRBJ2-1; D may be TRBD1 (6 bases). Germline V gene lookup returns CDR1 MDHEN and CDR2 SYDVKM. The CDR3 runs 14 residues. V was trimmed by 7 bases and J by 1 base, leaving 11 bases between them. CDR3 sequence (DNA): TGTGCCAGCACCTCAGGGGAATCCTACAATGAGCAGTTCTTC. Protein: CASTSGESYNEQFF.